A selection of T cell receptor beta chains follows, all from one sample in a study of OX40 agonist ivuxolimab in advanced cancers. Assay: immunoSEQ multiplex PCR; the TCRdb copy retains only in-frame clones and omits some. The table has around 84,000 clones, around nine tenths seen once. Sequencing was performed on CD4+ or CD8+ T cells sorted from blood, taken in a trial of the OX40 agonist ivuxolimab. The receptors shown here come from an adult with an advanced solid tumor such as melanoma, head and neck, liver or kidney cancer. The CDR3 runs from the conserved cysteine through the conserved F or W. The order of the fields is D gene, V gene, clone size, J gene, CDR3 DNA, CDR3 protein. The D gene is left open where the match is weak. The size field is filled for only some rows; it gives once, few, many or a size class.

d_call: .; v_call: TRBV29-1; clone_size: .; j_call: TRBJ1-2; cdr3_nt: TGCAGCGTAGTACAGGGAGGGGTAGGCGGCTACACCTTC; cdr3_aa: CSVVQGGVGGYTF
d_call: TRBD2; v_call: TRBV4-2; clone_size: once; j_call: TRBJ2-1; cdr3_nt: TGTGCCAGCAGCTACACCGGGACTAGCGAGCTACAGTTCTTC; cdr3_aa: CASSYTGTSELQFF
d_call: .; v_call: TRBV10-3; clone_size: .; j_call: TRBJ2-5; cdr3_nt: TGTGCCATCAGACAGGCCCAAGAGACCCAGTACTTC; cdr3_aa: CAIRQAQETQYF
d_call: .; v_call: TRBV11-2; clone_size: .; j_call: TRBJ2-7; cdr3_nt: TGTGCCAGCACCATCGACAGGCCCTCCTACGAGCAGTACTTC; cdr3_aa: CASTIDRPSYEQYF
d_call: .; v_call: TRBV10-1; clone_size: .; j_call: TRBJ1-1; cdr3_nt: TGCGCCAGCAGTCAGGGCCTAAACACTGAAGCTTTCTTT; cdr3_aa: CASSQGLNTEAFF
d_call: .; v_call: TRBV11-2; clone_size: .; j_call: TRBJ1-1; cdr3_nt: TGTGCCAGCAGCTTGACAGAATACACTGAAGCTTTCTTT; cdr3_aa: CASSLTEYTEAFF
d_call: .; v_call: TRBV11-2; clone_size: .; j_call: TRBJ2-1; cdr3_nt: TGTGCCAGCAGCTCGGACGGCATCAATGAGCAGTTCTTC; cdr3_aa: CASSSDGINEQFF
d_call: TRBD1; v_call: TRBV7-2; clone_size: .; j_call: TRBJ1-1; cdr3_nt: TGTGCCAGCAGCTCGGGACAGGGTCGGGACAGGAACACTGAAGCTTTCTTT; cdr3_aa: CASSSGQGRDRNTEAFF
d_call: .; v_call: TRBV10-3; clone_size: few; j_call: TRBJ1-1; cdr3_nt: TGTGCCATCAGTGAAGGTGGGGTCTCGGGGGACACTGAAGCTTTCTTT; cdr3_aa: CAISEGGVSGDTEAFF
d_call: .; v_call: TRBV12-5; clone_size: .; j_call: TRBJ2-7; cdr3_nt: TGTGCTAGTGGGATTAGTGGGTCCTACGAGCAGTACTTC; cdr3_aa: CASGISGSYEQYF
d_call: .; v_call: TRBV7-6; clone_size: .; j_call: TRBJ2-5; cdr3_nt: TGTGCCAGCAGCTTAGTCAGGGGAGAGACCCAGTACTTC; cdr3_aa: CASSLVRGETQYF
d_call: .; v_call: TRBV7-2; clone_size: .; j_call: TRBJ1-3; cdr3_nt: TGTGCCTCCCGGGAAGCTGGAAACACCATATATTTT; cdr3_aa: CASREAGNTIYF
d_call: .; v_call: TRBV2; clone_size: .; j_call: TRBJ2-1; cdr3_nt: TGTGCCAGCAGCGCTGCTAGCAACCCCTACAATGAGCAGTTCTTC; cdr3_aa: CASSAASNPYNEQFF
d_call: TRBD1; v_call: TRBV5-8; clone_size: .; j_call: TRBJ2-7; cdr3_nt: TGTGCCAGCAGCACTACAGGGGGAAAGTACGAGCAGTACTTC; cdr3_aa: CASSTTGGKYEQYF
d_call: .; v_call: TRBV19; clone_size: few; j_call: TRBJ1-4; cdr3_nt: TGTGCCAGTAGTATTGTGAGGTCAGCAACTAATGAAAAACTGTTTTTT; cdr3_aa: CASSIVRSATNEKLFF
d_call: .; v_call: TRBV9; clone_size: .; j_call: TRBJ1-2; cdr3_nt: TGTGCCAGCAGCGTAGTTGAGAACTATGGCTACACCTTC; cdr3_aa: CASSVVENYGYTF
d_call: .; v_call: TRBV19; clone_size: .; j_call: TRBJ1-3; cdr3_nt: TGTGCCAGTATGGACCGTAGCTCTGGAAACACCATATATTTT; cdr3_aa: CASMDRSSGNTIYF
d_call: .; v_call: TRBV2; clone_size: .; j_call: TRBJ2-3; cdr3_nt: TGTGCCAGCAGACCTCCGGGGGGCGGGGCAGATACGCAGTATTTT; cdr3_aa: CASRPPGGGADTQYF
d_call: TRBD1; v_call: TRBV7-9; clone_size: .; j_call: TRBJ2-7; cdr3_nt: TGTGCCAGCAGCTTCACAGGGGACCACTACGAGCAGTACTTC; cdr3_aa: CASSFTGDHYEQYF
d_call: .; v_call: TRBV28; clone_size: .; j_call: TRBJ2-7; cdr3_nt: TGTGCCAGCAGTCCCCGCCGGATGCAGTACTTC; cdr3_aa: CASSPRRMQYF
d_call: .; v_call: TRBV19; clone_size: .; j_call: TRBJ1-1; cdr3_nt: TGTGCCAGTAGTATCGGGGGCGGTGAAGCTTTCTTT; cdr3_aa: CASSIGGGEAFF
d_call: .; v_call: TRBV5-5; clone_size: .; j_call: TRBJ1-1; cdr3_nt: TGTGCCAGCAGCTCCCGGAGGGGTCGTAATGAAGCTTTCTTT; cdr3_aa: CASSSRRGRNEAFF
d_call: TRBD2; v_call: TRBV7-2; clone_size: .; j_call: TRBJ2-7; cdr3_nt: TGTGCCAGCAGCTCACCCCTAGCGGCGCGTGAGCAGTACTTC; cdr3_aa: CASSSPLAAREQYF
d_call: .; v_call: TRBV7-6; clone_size: .; j_call: TRBJ2-7; cdr3_nt: TGTGCCAGCAGAGGGATTAACTCCTACGAGCAGTACTTC; cdr3_aa: CASRGINSYEQYF
d_call: TRBD1; v_call: TRBV27; clone_size: .; j_call: TRBJ1-4; cdr3_nt: TGTGCCAGCAGTTCTACAGGGGGCGCTTGGAAACTGTTTTTT; cdr3_aa: CASSSTGGAWKLFF
d_call: TRBD2; v_call: TRBV5-1; clone_size: .; j_call: TRBJ2-1; cdr3_nt: TGCGCCAGCAGCCGTCAGGGACTAGGTAGCAATGAGCAGTTCTTC; cdr3_aa: CASSRQGLGSNEQFF
d_call: TRBD1; v_call: TRBV5-6; clone_size: .; j_call: TRBJ1-2; cdr3_nt: TGTGCCAGCAGCTTGGGGGGACAGAGCTATGGCTACACCTTC; cdr3_aa: CASSLGGQSYGYTF
d_call: TRBD2; v_call: TRBV6-4; clone_size: .; j_call: TRBJ2-7; cdr3_nt: TGTGCCAGCAGTGATTTAGCGGGGGGGGCTCGTCAGTACTTC; cdr3_aa: CASSDLAGGARQYF
d_call: .; v_call: TRBV18; clone_size: .; j_call: TRBJ1-5; cdr3_nt: TGTGCCAGCTCACCGGGAGGGGGGGATCAGCCCCAGCATTTT; cdr3_aa: CASSPGGGDQPQHF
d_call: .; v_call: TRBV6-1; clone_size: .; j_call: TRBJ1-1; cdr3_nt: TGTGCCAGCAGTGGAACCAGGGGCCCTGGCCATGAAGCTTTCTTT; cdr3_aa: CASSGTRGPGHEAFF
d_call: TRBD1; v_call: TRBV7-7; clone_size: .; j_call: TRBJ1-1; cdr3_nt: TGTGCTAGCAGCCCCCACCCCGACAGGGTTGGAACTGAAGCTTTCTTT; cdr3_aa: CASSPHPDRVGTEAFF
d_call: .; v_call: TRBV4-2; clone_size: .; j_call: TRBJ2-3; cdr3_nt: TGTGCCAGCAGCCCTTCTACCATGGCAGATACGCAGTATTTT; cdr3_aa: CASSPSTMADTQYF
d_call: .; v_call: TRBV5-4; clone_size: .; j_call: TRBJ2-7; cdr3_nt: TGTGCCAGCAGCTTGGGCCTAACCAACTACGAGCAGTACTTC; cdr3_aa: CASSLGLTNYEQYF
d_call: TRBD1; v_call: TRBV28; clone_size: .; j_call: TRBJ1-2; cdr3_nt: TGTGCCAGCATAACAGGGGGAATCTCTGGCTACACCTTC; cdr3_aa: CASITGGISGYTF
d_call: TRBD1; v_call: TRBV27; clone_size: .; j_call: TRBJ2-7; cdr3_nt: TGTGCCAGCAGTATTCGGGGACAGGGATACGAGCAGTACTTC; cdr3_aa: CASSIRGQGYEQYF
d_call: TRBD1; v_call: TRBV15; clone_size: .; j_call: TRBJ1-2; cdr3_nt: TGTGCCACCAGCAGAGAGGTTAGGCCGACAGGGGGCAGCTATGGCTACACCTTC; cdr3_aa: CATSREVRPTGGSYGYTF
d_call: .; v_call: TRBV15; clone_size: .; j_call: TRBJ2-5; cdr3_nt: TGTGCCACTTCGACAGTCGATGGAGAGACCCAGTACTTC; cdr3_aa: CATSTVDGETQYF
d_call: .; v_call: TRBV5-1; clone_size: .; j_call: TRBJ2-6; cdr3_nt: TGCGCCAGCAAACGGGACCGCACCGTTAGCTCTGGGGCCAACGTCCTGACTTTC; cdr3_aa: CASKRDRTVSSGANVLTF
d_call: .; v_call: TRBV28; clone_size: .; j_call: TRBJ1-2; cdr3_nt: TGTGCCAGCTCTCAGGGGAACGGCTACACCTTC; cdr3_aa: CASSQGNGYTF
d_call: TRBD1; v_call: TRBV7-3; clone_size: .; j_call: TRBJ2-1; cdr3_nt: TGTGCCAGCAGCTTGTCACAGGGGATCTACAATGAGCAGTTCTTC; cdr3_aa: CASSLSQGIYNEQFF
d_call: TRBD2; v_call: TRBV7-9; clone_size: .; j_call: TRBJ2-1; cdr3_nt: TGTGCCAGCAGCATCGCCGGGGGGACCTACAATGAGCAGTTCTTC; cdr3_aa: CASSIAGGTYNEQFF
d_call: TRBD2; v_call: TRBV4-1; clone_size: .; j_call: TRBJ2-2; cdr3_nt: TGCGCCAGCAGCCTAGCCGGGGGGAACGGGGAGCTGTTTTTT; cdr3_aa: CASSLAGGNGELFF
d_call: TRBD2; v_call: TRBV5-4; clone_size: .; j_call: TRBJ2-3; cdr3_nt: TGTGCCAGCAGCTTGGACGTTCTAGCGGGATTAGGAGATACGCAGTATTTT; cdr3_aa: CASSLDVLAGLGDTQYF
d_call: .; v_call: TRBV11-3; clone_size: .; j_call: TRBJ2-1; cdr3_nt: TGTGCCAGCAGCCCGGAGACCGTGGGTGAGCAGTTCTTC; cdr3_aa: CASSPETVGEQFF
d_call: .; v_call: TRBV5-1; clone_size: .; j_call: TRBJ2-5; cdr3_nt: TGCGCCAGCAGATTACGGGGGCAAGAGACCCAGTACTTC; cdr3_aa: CASRLRGQETQYF
d_call: .; v_call: TRBV5-4; clone_size: .; j_call: TRBJ2-1; cdr3_nt: TGTGCCAGCAGCTTGGCTGGAAGTTCCTACAATGAGCAGTTCTTC; cdr3_aa: CASSLAGSSYNEQFF
d_call: .; v_call: TRBV6-1; clone_size: few; j_call: TRBJ1-5; cdr3_nt: TGTGCCAGCAGTGAGGGGACTGGGGTAGGCAATCAGCCCCAGCATTTT; cdr3_aa: CASSEGTGVGNQPQHF
d_call: .; v_call: TRBV5-6; clone_size: .; j_call: TRBJ1-5; cdr3_nt: TGTGCCAGCAGCTTCAGTAGGCTGAGCAATCAGCCCCAGCATTTT; cdr3_aa: CASSFSRLSNQPQHF
d_call: TRBD2; v_call: TRBV11-3; clone_size: .; j_call: TRBJ2-1; cdr3_nt: TGTGCCAGCAGCTTTACCGGAATAGCGGGGGGGCGAAATGAGCAGTTCTTC; cdr3_aa: CASSFTGIAGGRNEQFF
d_call: TRBD1; v_call: TRBV28; clone_size: once; j_call: TRBJ1-5; cdr3_nt: TGTGCCAGCAGTTCAGGACAGGGGGCGGTGAGCAATCAGCCCCAGCATTTT; cdr3_aa: CASSSGQGAVSNQPQHF
d_call: .; v_call: TRBV2; clone_size: .; j_call: TRBJ1-5; cdr3_nt: TGTGCCAGCAGTGAAATGGGTATCAGCAATCAGCCCCAGCATTTT; cdr3_aa: CASSEMGISNQPQHF
d_call: .; v_call: TRBV7-9; clone_size: once; j_call: TRBJ1-1; cdr3_nt: TGTGCCAGCAGCTTAATTGCGGGCACTGAAGCTTTCTTT; cdr3_aa: CASSLIAGTEAFF
d_call: .; v_call: TRBV28; clone_size: .; j_call: TRBJ2-3; cdr3_nt: TGTGCCAGCAGTTCCCCCCAGGGACTGAGCACAGATACGCAGTATTTT; cdr3_aa: CASSSPQGLSTDTQYF
d_call: TRBD2; v_call: TRBV28; clone_size: .; j_call: TRBJ2-7; cdr3_nt: TGTGCCAGCCGTGGCGGGAGTCGTCCCAGCGAGCAGTACTTC; cdr3_aa: CASRGGSRPSEQYF
d_call: .; v_call: TRBV5-1; clone_size: .; j_call: TRBJ2-5; cdr3_nt: TGCGCCAGCAGCTTGGCACAGGCCCAAGAGACCCAGTACTTC; cdr3_aa: CASSLAQAQETQYF
d_call: TRBD2; v_call: TRBV4-2; clone_size: .; j_call: TRBJ2-2; cdr3_nt: TGTGCCAGCAGCCCTCGACTAGCGGGTTTCACCGGGGAGCTGTTTTTT; cdr3_aa: CASSPRLAGFTGELFF
d_call: .; v_call: TRBV6-1; clone_size: .; j_call: TRBJ1-5; cdr3_nt: TGTGCCAGCAGCGAACTAGGGAGACGACAGCCCCAGCATTTT; cdr3_aa: CASSELGRRQPQHF
d_call: .; v_call: TRBV28; clone_size: .; j_call: TRBJ2-3; cdr3_nt: TGTGCCAGCAGTCGGACAGAAGATACGCAGTATTTT; cdr3_aa: CASSRTEDTQYF
d_call: TRBD2; v_call: TRBV28; clone_size: .; j_call: TRBJ2-1; cdr3_nt: TGTGCCAGCAATGAAGGCGGGAGGAATGAGCAGTTCTTC; cdr3_aa: CASNEGGRNEQFF
d_call: .; v_call: TRBV30; clone_size: .; j_call: TRBJ2-7; cdr3_nt: TGTGCCTGGAGTGCCCTCGACTACGAACAGTACTTC; cdr3_aa: CAWSALDYEQYF